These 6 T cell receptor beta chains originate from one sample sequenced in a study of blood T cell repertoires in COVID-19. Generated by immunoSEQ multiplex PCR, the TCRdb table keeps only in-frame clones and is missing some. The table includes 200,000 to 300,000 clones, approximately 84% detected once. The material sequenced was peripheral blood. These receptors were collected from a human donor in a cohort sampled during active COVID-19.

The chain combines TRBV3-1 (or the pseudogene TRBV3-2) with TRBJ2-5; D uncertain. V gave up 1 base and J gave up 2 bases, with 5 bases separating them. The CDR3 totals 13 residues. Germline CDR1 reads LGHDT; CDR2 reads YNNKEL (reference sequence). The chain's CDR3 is CASSQGAQETQYF. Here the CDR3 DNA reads TGTGCCAGCAGCCAAGGGGCACAAGAGACCCAGTACTTC.

In DNA, the CDR3 is TGTGCCAGCAGCTTAGGAAGTCCCCCTAGGCAGTACTTC. It is translated as CASSLGSPPRQYF. This rearrangement joins TRBV7-8 to TRBJ2-7; D is ambiguous. The germline gives CDR1 SGHVS, CDR2 FQNEAQ. Deletions cut 1 base from V and 9 bases from J, with 13 bases between. This CDR3 has 13 residues.

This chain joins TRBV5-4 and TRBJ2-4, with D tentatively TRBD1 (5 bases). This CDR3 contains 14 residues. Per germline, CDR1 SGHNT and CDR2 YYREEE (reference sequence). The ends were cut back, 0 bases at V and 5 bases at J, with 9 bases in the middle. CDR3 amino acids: CASSLADSENIQYF. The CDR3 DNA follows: TGTGCCAGCAGCTTGGCCGACAGCGAAAACATTCAGTACTTC.

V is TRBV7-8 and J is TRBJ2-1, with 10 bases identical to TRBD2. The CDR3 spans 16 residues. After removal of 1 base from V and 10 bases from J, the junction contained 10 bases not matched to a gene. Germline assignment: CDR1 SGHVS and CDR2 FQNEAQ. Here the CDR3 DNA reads TGTGCCAGCAGCTTAGGCCAGCGGGAGGGCCGAGGGGAGCAGTTCTTC. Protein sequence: CASSLGQREGRGEQFF. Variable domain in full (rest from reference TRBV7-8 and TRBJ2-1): GAGVSQSPRYKVAKRGQDVALRCDPISGHVSLFWYQQALGQGPEFLTYFQNEAQLDKSGLPSDRFFAERPEGSVSTLKIQRTQQEDSAVYLCASSLGQREGRGEQFFGPGTRLTVL.

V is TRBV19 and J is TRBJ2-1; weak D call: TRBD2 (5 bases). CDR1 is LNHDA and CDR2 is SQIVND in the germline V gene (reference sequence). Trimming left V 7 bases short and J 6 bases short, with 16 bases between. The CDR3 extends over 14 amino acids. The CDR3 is CASTGRASGNEQFF. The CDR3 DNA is TGTGCCAGTACCGGGCGGGCCTCAGGCAATGAGCAGTTCTTC.

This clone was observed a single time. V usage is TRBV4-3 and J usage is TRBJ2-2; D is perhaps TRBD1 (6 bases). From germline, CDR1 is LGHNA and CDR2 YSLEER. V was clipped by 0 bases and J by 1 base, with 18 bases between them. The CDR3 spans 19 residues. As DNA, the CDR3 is TGCGCCAGCAGCCAAGATAACTTAATGGGGGCTATGAACACCGGGGAGCTGTTTTTT. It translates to CASSQDNLMGAMNTGELFF.